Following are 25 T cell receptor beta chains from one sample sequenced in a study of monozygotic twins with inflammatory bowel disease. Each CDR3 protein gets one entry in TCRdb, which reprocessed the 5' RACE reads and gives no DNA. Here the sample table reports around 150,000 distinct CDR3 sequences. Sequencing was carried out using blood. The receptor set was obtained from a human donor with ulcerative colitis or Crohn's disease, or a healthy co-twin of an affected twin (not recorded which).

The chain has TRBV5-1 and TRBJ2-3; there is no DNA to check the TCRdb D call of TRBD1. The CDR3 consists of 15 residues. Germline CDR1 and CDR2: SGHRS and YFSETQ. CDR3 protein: CVSSATGDQTDTQYF.

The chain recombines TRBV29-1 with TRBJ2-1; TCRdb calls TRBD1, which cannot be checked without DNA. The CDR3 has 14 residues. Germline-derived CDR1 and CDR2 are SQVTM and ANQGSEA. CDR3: CSVTGTGFYNEQFF.

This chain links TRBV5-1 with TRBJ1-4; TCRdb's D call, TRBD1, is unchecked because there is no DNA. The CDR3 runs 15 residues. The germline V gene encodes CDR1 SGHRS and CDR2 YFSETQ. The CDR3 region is CASSLALGTAEKLFF.

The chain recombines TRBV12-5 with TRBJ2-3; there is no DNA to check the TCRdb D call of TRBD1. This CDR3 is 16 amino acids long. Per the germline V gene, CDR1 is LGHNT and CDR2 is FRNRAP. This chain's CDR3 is CASGVHRGTSTDTQYF.

The CDR3 sequence: CAISGVEEQYF. The chain recombines TRBV10-3 with TRBJ2-7. There are 11 residues in the CDR3. Germline CDR1 reads ENHRY; CDR2 reads SYGVKD.

The CDR3 is CSVVKAGPETQYF. V is TRBV29-1 and J is TRBJ2-5. Germline assignment: CDR1 SQVTM and CDR2 ANQGSEA. The CDR3 sequence is 13 residues long. Full variable domain (outside the CDR3, taken from reference TRBV29-1 and TRBJ2-5): SAVISQKPSRDICQRGTSLTIQCQVDSQVTMMFWYRQQPGQSLTLIATANQGSEATYESGFVIDKFPISRPNLTFSTLTVSNMSPEDSSIYLCSVVKAGPETQYFGPGTRLLVL.

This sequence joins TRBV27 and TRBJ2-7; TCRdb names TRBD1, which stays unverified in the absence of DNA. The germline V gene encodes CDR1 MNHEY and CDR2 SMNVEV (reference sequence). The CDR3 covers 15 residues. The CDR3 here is CASSLWGARAYEQYF.

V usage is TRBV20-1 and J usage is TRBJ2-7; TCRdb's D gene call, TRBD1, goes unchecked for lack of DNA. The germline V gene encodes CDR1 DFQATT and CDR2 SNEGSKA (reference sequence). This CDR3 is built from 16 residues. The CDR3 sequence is CSARTVRRQGIYEQYF.

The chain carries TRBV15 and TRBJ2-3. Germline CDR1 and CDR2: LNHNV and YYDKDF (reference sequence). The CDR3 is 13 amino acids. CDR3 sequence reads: CATSRESTDTQYF.

Here the CDR3 reads CASSQDRGSGIHSPLHF. The chain recombines TRBV4-3 with TRBJ1-6; TCRdb gives TRBD1 as the D gene, but with no DNA this cannot be confirmed. The CDR3 is 17 amino acids. From germline, CDR1 is LGHNA and CDR2 YSLEER.

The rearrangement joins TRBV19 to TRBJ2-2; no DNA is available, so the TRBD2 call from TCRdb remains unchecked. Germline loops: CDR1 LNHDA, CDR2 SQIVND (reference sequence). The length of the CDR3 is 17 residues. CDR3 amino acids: CASSIRVAVGVTGELFF.

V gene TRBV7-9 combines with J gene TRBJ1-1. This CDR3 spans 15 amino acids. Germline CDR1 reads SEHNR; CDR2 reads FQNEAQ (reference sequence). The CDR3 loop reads CASSPNGPPNTEAFF.

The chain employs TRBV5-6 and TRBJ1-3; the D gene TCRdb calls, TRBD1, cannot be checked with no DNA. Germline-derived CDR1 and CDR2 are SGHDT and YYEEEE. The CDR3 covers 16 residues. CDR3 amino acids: CASSFEQGLSGNTIYF. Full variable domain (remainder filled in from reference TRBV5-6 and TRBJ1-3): DAGVTQSPTHLIKTRGQQVTLRCSPKSGHDTVSWYQQALGQGPQFIFQYYEEEERQRGNFPDRFSGHQFPNYSSELNVNALLLGDSALYLCASSFEQGLSGNTIYFGEGSWLTVV.

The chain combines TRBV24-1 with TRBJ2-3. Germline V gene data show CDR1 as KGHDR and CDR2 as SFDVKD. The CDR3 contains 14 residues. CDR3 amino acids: CATSVRTSSDTQYF.

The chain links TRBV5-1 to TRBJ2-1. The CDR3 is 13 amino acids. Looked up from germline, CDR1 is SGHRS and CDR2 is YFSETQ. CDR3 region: CASSLDLPNEQFF.

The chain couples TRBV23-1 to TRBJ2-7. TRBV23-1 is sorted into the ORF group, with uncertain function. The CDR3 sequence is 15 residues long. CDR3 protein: CASSTLSQGTHEQYF.

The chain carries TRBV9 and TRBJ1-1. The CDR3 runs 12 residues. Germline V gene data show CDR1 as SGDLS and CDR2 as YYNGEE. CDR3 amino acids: CASSVGFAEAFF.

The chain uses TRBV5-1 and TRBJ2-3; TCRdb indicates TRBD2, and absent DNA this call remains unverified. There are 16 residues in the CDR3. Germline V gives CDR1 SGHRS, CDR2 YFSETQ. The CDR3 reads CASSPSSGRAPDTQYF.

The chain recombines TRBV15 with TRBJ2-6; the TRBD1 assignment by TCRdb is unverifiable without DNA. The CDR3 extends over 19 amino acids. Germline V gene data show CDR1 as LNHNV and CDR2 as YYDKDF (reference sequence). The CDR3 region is CATSRDSRTGVSGANVLTF. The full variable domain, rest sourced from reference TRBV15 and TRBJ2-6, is DAMVIQNPRYQVTQFGKPVTLSCSQTLNHNVMYWYQQKSSQAPKLLFHYYDKDFNNEADTPDNFQSRRPNTSFCFLDIRSPGLGDTAMYLCATSRDSRTGVSGANVLTFGAGSRLTVL.

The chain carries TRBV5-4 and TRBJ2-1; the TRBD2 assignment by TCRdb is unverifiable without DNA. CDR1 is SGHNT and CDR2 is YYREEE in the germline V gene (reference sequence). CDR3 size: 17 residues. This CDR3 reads CASSPLRTSGRYNEQFF.

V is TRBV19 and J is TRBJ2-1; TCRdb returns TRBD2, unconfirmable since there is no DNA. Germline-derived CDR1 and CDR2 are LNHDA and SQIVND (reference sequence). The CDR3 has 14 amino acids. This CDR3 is CAISLASGHNEQFF.

The CDR3 protein is CASSFSRDKNEQFF. This chain connects TRBV7-8 to TRBJ2-1; the TRBD1 assignment by TCRdb is unverifiable without DNA. This CDR3 comprises 14 residues. Germline CDR1 reads SGHVS; CDR2 reads FQNEAQ.

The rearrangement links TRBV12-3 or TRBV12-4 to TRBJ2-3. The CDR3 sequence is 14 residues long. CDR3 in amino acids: CASSLGTSADTQYF.

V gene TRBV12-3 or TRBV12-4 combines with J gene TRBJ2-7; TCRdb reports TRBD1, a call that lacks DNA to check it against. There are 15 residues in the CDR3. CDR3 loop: CASSSTGGTSYEQYF.

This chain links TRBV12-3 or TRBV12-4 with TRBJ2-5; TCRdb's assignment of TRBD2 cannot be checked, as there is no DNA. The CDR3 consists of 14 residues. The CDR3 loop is CASRLLAAQETQYF.